The 12 T cell receptor beta chains below come from one sample, sequenced in a study of blood T cell repertoires in COVID-19. Repertoires were generated with immunoSEQ multiplex PCR, while TCRdb's copy carries only in-frame clones and drops some. The data contain hundreds of thousands of clones, about 91% of them singletons. The sequencing input was peripheral blood. The receptors were sampled from a woman between 50 and 59 years old with COVID-19, enrolled during active disease.

CDR3 protein: CASSTDMDEKLFF. DNA for the CDR3: TGTGCCAGCAGCACAGATATGGATGAAAAACTGTTTTTT. The rearrangement uses TRBV9 and TRBJ1-4, with D uncertain. Trimming took 4 bases from V and 6 from J, leaving 10 bases between them. CDR1 is SGDLS, CDR2 YYNGEE, per germline. The CDR3 contains 13 residues. The whole variable domain, filled in from reference TRBV9 and TRBJ1-4, reads DSGVTQTPKHLITATGQRVTLRCSPRSGDLSVYWYQQSLDQGLQFLIQYYNGEERAKGNILERFSAQQFPDLHSELNLSSLELGDSALYFCASSTDMDEKLFFGSGTQLSVL.

In this sample, this clone turned up once. The chain employs TRBV6-5 and TRBJ2-5; a possible D gene is TRBD2 (6 bases). Germline assignment: CDR1 MNHEY and CDR2 SVGAGI. V gave up 0 bases and J gave up 4 bases, with 12 bases separating them. The CDR3 runs 15 residues. The CDR3 sequence is CASSYSSTRGETQYF. For the CDR3, the DNA is TGTGCCAGCAGTTACTCGTCGACTAGGGGAGAGACCCAGTACTTC.

The rearrangement links TRBV5-6 to TRBJ2-3, with 13 positions matching TRBD2. The V gene's germline CDR1 is SGHDT and CDR2 YYEEEE. Trimming cost V 4 bases and J 6 bases; bases outside gene matches: 14. This CDR3 has 18 residues. CDR3 amino acids: CASSPGYGLAGAGDTQYF. In DNA form, the CDR3 reads TGTGCCAGCAGCCCCGGTTATGGACTAGCGGGGGCCGGGGATACGCAGTATTTT.

The DNA for the CDR3 is TGTGCCAGCAGCTCGGGAGGGGAGAACTATGGCTACACCTTC. It yields the protein CASSSGGENYGYTF. The V gene is TRBV5-4, the J gene TRBJ1-2; D is possibly TRBD1 (5 bases). From germline, CDR1 is SGHNT and CDR2 YYREEE (reference sequence). V was trimmed by 3 bases and J by 2 bases, leaving 11 bases between them. There are 14 residues in the CDR3.

The J gene is TRBJ2-7, the V gene TRBV7-9, with no clear D. Trimming took off 5 bases at V and 1 base at J, with 9 bases between the two ends. Germline loops: CDR1 SEHNR, CDR2 FQNEAQ (reference sequence). The CDR3 runs 13 residues. The CDR3 is CASSPIRSYEQYF. The CDR3 DNA reads TGTGCCAGCAGCCCAATCAGGTCCTACGAGCAGTACTTC.

The chain links TRBV30 to TRBJ2-5; the D is unclear. Germline values: CDR1 GTSNPN, CDR2 SVGIG (reference sequence). Trimming shortened V by 2 bases and J by 5 bases, and 15 bases separated the two germline ends. There are 14 residues in the CDR3. Written as DNA, the CDR3 is TGTGCCTGGAGTTTGGGCGTGGTTGGGGAGACCCAGTACTTC. Amino acids: CAWSLGVVGETQYF.

The chain uses TRBV27 and TRBJ1-5; TRBD1 aligns across 9 bases. CDR3 length equals 21 residues. Looked up from germline, CDR1 is MNHEY and CDR2 is SMNVEV (reference sequence). After removal of 5 bases from V and 0 bases from J, the junction contained 20 bases not matched to a gene. CDR3 nucleotides: TGTGCCAGCAGTCCCTATTCACCAACCGGGACAGGGCTGTATAGCAATCAGCCCCAGCATTTT. Translated: CASSPYSPTGTGLYSNQPQHF.

V gene TRBV7-9 combines with J gene TRBJ1-3; D not resolved. The CDR3 sequence is 17 residues long. CDR1 and CDR2 (germline): SEHNR, FQNEAQ (reference sequence). V was pared by 1 base and J by 1 base, with 14 bases between. The CDR3 here is CASSLGLQLRSGNTIYF. In nucleotides, the CDR3 is TGTGCCAGCAGCTTAGGGTTACAGTTACGATCTGGAAACACCATATATTTT. The whole variable domain, filled in from reference TRBV7-9 and TRBJ1-3, reads DTGVSQNPRHKITKRGQNVTFRCDPISEHNRLYWYRQTLGQGPEFLTYFQNEAQLEKSRLLSDRFSAERPKGSFSTLEIQRTEQGDSAMYLCASSLGLQLRSGNTIYFGEGSWLTVV.

This rearrangement joins TRBV21-1 to TRBJ1-2; the tabulated D call, TRBD1, remains unverified against the DNA. TRBV21-1 constitutes a pseudogene. The CDR3 has 16 residues. The CDR3 region is CASSKAYRGRVYGYTF. The CDR3 coding sequence is TGTGCCAGCAGCAAAGCCTACAGGGGGCGCGTATATGGCTACACCTTC.

The chain has TRBV9 and TRBJ1-2, with TRBD1 matching 8 bases. Germline CDR1 is SGDLS and CDR2 is YYNGEE. There are 16 residues in the CDR3. The trim removed 3 bases at V and 8 bases at J, leaving 15 bases unmatched. The CDR3 DNA reads as TGTGCCAGCAGCGCATGGACAGGGTATATGGGGTCAGGCTACACCTTC. Translated, it gives CASSAWTGYMGSGYTF.

This rearrangement joins TRBV23-1 to TRBJ1-1, with D maybe TRBD1 (5 bases). TRBV23-1 is known as an ORF, though its function is uncertain. There are 15 residues in the CDR3. The V end lost 10 bases, the J end lost 0 bases, and 18 bases lay between the germline ends. The CDR3 nucleotides are TGCGCCACCCAAACAGGTTCACGGATGAACACTGAAGCTTTCTTT. It codes for CATQTGSRMNTEAFF.

The CDR3 reads CASSSGGNTEAFF. The CDR3 coding sequence is TGTGCCAGCAGCTCAGGGGGTAACACTGAAGCTTTCTTT. This sequence joins TRBV11-2 and TRBJ1-1; 7 bases are shared with TRBD1. CDR1 is SGHAT, CDR2 FQNNGV, per germline. V lost 4 bases and J lost 2; bases outside the gene matches: 1. There are 13 residues in the CDR3. Together with reference TRBV11-2 and TRBJ1-1, the CDR3 gives the full variable domain: EAGVAQSPRYKIIEKRQSVAFWCNPISGHATLYWYQQILGQGPKLLIQFQNNGVVDDSQLPKDRFSAERLKGVDSTLKIQPAKLEDSAVYLCASSSGGNTEAFFGQGTRLTVV.